This is a list of T cell receptor beta chains from one sample in a study of cytomegalovirus exposure and HLA in healthy donors. Only in-frame clones appear in the TCRdb table, and some are missing; sequencing was by immunoSEQ multiplex PCR. The sample has about 180,000 clones, about 80% seen once. The material sequenced was PBMCs. Receptors were obtained from a man under 40 in good health and CMV-seropositive. CDR3s include the opening cysteine and the closing phenylalanine or tryptophan. The order of the fields is J gene, D gene, clone size, V gene, CDR3 DNA, CDR3 protein. A D gene is named only where the DNA matches it firmly. Expanded clones are given a class, and other clones once, few, many or no size at all.

TRBJ2-2 - - TRBV5-5 TGTGCCAGCTTCTTTTGGCAGGAACCCGGGGAGCTGTTTTTT CASFFWQEPGELFF
TRBJ1-1 - - TRBV29-1 TGCAGCGTTGAAACGGGGAATGAAGCTTTCTTT CSVETGNEAFF
TRBJ2-1 - - TRBV10-3 TGTGCCATCAGAGTTACTGCACGCTCTGAGCAGTTCTTC CAIRVTARSEQFF
TRBJ2-3 TRBD2 few TRBV6-4 TGTGCCAGCAGTGACTCGGCTAGCGGGACAGATACGCAGTATTTT CASSDSASGTDTQYF
TRBJ2-3 TRBD1 - TRBV6-6 TGTGCCAGCGGAACAGGGGTCCCCACAGATACGCAGTATTTT CASGTGVPTDTQYF
TRBJ2-5 TRBD2 - TRBV5-1 TGCGCCAGCAGCCCCCTCGGGGGGGCGGAGACCCAGTACTTC CASSPLGGAETQYF
TRBJ2-1 - - TRBV5-5 TGTGCCAGCAACCGGGGGACGAGCTCCTACAATGAGCAGTTCTTC CASNRGTSSYNEQFF
TRBJ2-1 TRBD2 - TRBV5-8 TGTGCCAGCAGCTCGCGGGAGGGTACGTCTGACTGGAATGAGCAGTTCTTC CASSSREGTSDWNEQFF
TRBJ1-6 - - TRBV28 TGTGCCAGCAGTTTAACATATTCACCCCTCCACTTT CASSLTYSPLHF
TRBJ1-3 - - TRBV5-1 TGCGCCAGCAGCTTATACGGAGGACAGAATGGAAACACCATATATTTT CASSLYGGQNGNTIYF
TRBJ2-3 TRBD2 - TRBV4-1 TGCGCCAGCAGCCAAGATGGACTAGCGGGCTCTCGCCTAGCAGATACGCAGTATTTT CASSQDGLAGSRLADTQYF
TRBJ2-7 TRBD1 few TRBV7-9 TGTTCCAGCAGCCCATCACGGGGACAGGGTGTCTACGAGCAGTACTTC CSSSPSRGQGVYEQYF
TRBJ1-4 TRBD1 once TRBV19 TGTGCCAGTAGTACTGACAGGGCGCTGTCGACTAATGAAAAACTGTTTTTT CASSTDRALSTNEKLFF
TRBJ2-5 TRBD2 - TRBV15 TGTGCCACCAGCAGCCCCCTAGCGGGAGAAATTTTTGGGACCCAGTACTTC CATSSPLAGEIFGTQYF
TRBJ2-6 TRBD1 few TRBV16 TGTGCCAGCAGCCAACAGGGACAGGGGGGCTCTGGGGCCAACGTCCTGACTTTC CASSQQGQGGSGANVLTF
TRBJ2-3 - - TRBV7-2 TGTGCCAGCACCTCGGGTGATACGCAGTATTTT CASTSGDTQYF
TRBJ1-5 - - TRBV30 TGTGCCTGGACGGCAGGCATGAATCAGCCCCAGCATTTT CAWTAGMNQPQHF
TRBJ2-7 - - TRBV27 TGTGCCAGCAGTTTCGGAGGGCCTAACGAGCAGTACTTC CASSFGGPNEQYF
TRBJ1-2 - - TRBV11-2 TGTGCCAGCAGCTTAGCGGGGTATGGCTACACCTTC CASSLAGYGYTF
TRBJ2-5 - - TRBV27 TGTGCCAGCAGTCCCAACTTCCAAGAGACCCAGTACTTC CASSPNFQETQYF